What follows are 9 T cell receptor beta chains derived from one specimen sequenced in a study of cytomegalovirus exposure and HLA in healthy donors. Primers: 60 Vbeta forward and 13 Jbeta reverse. Measured with immunoSEQ multiplex PCR; TCRdb has only the in-frame clones, and not every one. The profile covers 100,000 to 150,000 clones, with around 67% appearing a single time and roughly 2% taken by the ten largest. The sequenced sample consisted of PBMCs. The receptors were sampled from a woman aged 40-49 years in good health and CMV-seropositive.

The rearrangement links TRBV6-6 to TRBJ2-4, with D tentatively TRBD2 (8 bases). Per the germline V gene, CDR1 is MNHNY and CDR2 is SVGAGI (reference sequence). Trimming pared 8 bases from V and 6 bases from J, leaving 14 bases between. There are 13 residues in the CDR3. This CDR3 reads CASREGASNIQYF. The CDR3 coding sequence is TGTGCCAGCCGGGAGGGGGCCTCAAACATTCAGTACTTC.

This rearrangement joins TRBV6-5 to TRBJ1-1; D ambiguous. Trimming took off 4 bases at V and 1 base at J, with 13 bases between the two ends. The germline CDR1 and CDR2 sequences are MNHEY and SVGAGI. The CDR3 has 15 amino acids. CDR3: CASSSSPATNTEAFF. The CDR3 bases are TGTGCCAGCAGTTCCTCCCCAGCGACGAACACTGAAGCTTTCTTT.

The genes are TRBV9 and TRBJ2-3; D ambiguous. Trimming removed 5 bases at V and 2 bases at J, with 6 bases between. CDR1 and CDR2 from the germline V gene are SGDLS and YYNGEE. CDR3 length: 12 residues. In nucleotides, the CDR3 is TGTGCCAGCAGACAAGTCACAGATACGCAGTATTTT. Its protein is CASRQVTDTQYF.

This clone was seen a few times. The chain couples TRBV27 to TRBJ2-1, with D possibly being TRBD1 (5 bases). Germline V gene lookup returns CDR1 MNHEY and CDR2 SMNVEV (reference sequence). The length of the CDR3 is 14 residues. V lost 3 bases, J lost 0 bases, and 6 bases lay in between. CDR3 bases: TGTGCCAGCAGTTTTAGGGGCTCCTACAATGAGCAGTTCTTC. This encodes CASSFRGSYNEQFF.

The chain carries TRBV28 and TRBJ1-1; the D gene is possibly TRBD1 (5 bases). The ends were cut back, 5 bases at V and 11 bases at J, with 18 bases in the middle. The length of the CDR3 is 13 residues. CDR1 MDHEN and CDR2 SYDVKM come from the germline V gene. CDR3 DNA: TGTGCCAGCAGTAGCGGGGAGGGGCGGTCGGCTTTCTTT. Its translation: CASSSGEGRSAFF. Full variable domain (missing parts from reference TRBV28 and TRBJ1-1): DVKVTQSSRYLVKRTGEKVFLECVQDMDHENMFWYRQDPGLGLRLIYFSYDVKMKEKGDIPEGYSVSREKKERFSLILESASTNQTSMYLCASSSGEGRSAFFGQGTRLTVV.

This sequence joins TRBV7-8 and TRBJ1-2; 7 positions match TRBD1. This CDR3 contains 15 residues. Unmatched junction bases numbered 5, after V lost 0 bases and J lost 4 bases. Germline CDR1 and CDR2: SGHVS and FQNEAQ. Here the CDR3 DNA reads TGTGCCAGCAGCTTAGCAGGGGGCGGATTCTATGGCTACACCTTC. This codes for CASSLAGGGFYGYTF.

In this sample, this clone turned up once. This chain connects TRBV29-1 to TRBJ2-7; unclear D gene. This CDR3 is built from 11 residues. With 4 bases removed from V and 1 base from J, the gap between germline ends came to 5 bases. Per germline, CDR1 SQVTM and CDR2 ANQGSEA. The CDR3 DNA sequence: TGCAGCGTTGTAATGTCCTACGAGCAGTACTTC. As protein: CSVVMSYEQYF.

This sequence joins TRBV30 and TRBJ1-2, with a tentative D call TRBD1 (5 bases). Between the trimmed V and J ends, which lost 0 bases and 3 bases, there was a span of 11 bases. This CDR3 region has 14 residues. The germline gives CDR1 GTSNPN, CDR2 SVGIG (reference sequence). The CDR3 here is CAWSVTGRHYGYTF. CDR3 DNA: TGTGCCTGGAGTGTAACAGGACGACACTATGGCTACACCTTC. Looking up the rest from reference TRBV30 and TRBJ1-2 gives the full variable domain: SQTIHQWPATLVQPVGSPLSLECTVEGTSNPNLYWYRQAAGRGLQLLFYSVGIGQISSEVPQNLSASRPQDRQFILSSKKLLLSDSGFYLCAWSVTGRHYGYTFGSGTRLTVV.

V is TRBV19 and J is TRBJ2-1; 10 bases are a match to TRBD1. Germline V gives CDR1 LNHDA, CDR2 SQIVND (reference sequence). CDR3 length: 13 residues. The trim removed 4 bases at V and 11 bases at J, leaving 5 bases unmatched. CDR3 protein: CASSNRDRGQQFF. The CDR3 DNA reads TGTGCCAGTAGTAACCGGGACAGGGGCCAGCAGTTCTTC.